This T cell receptor beta chain was sequenced in a study of molecular identifiers for immune sequencing clone quantification. Whole-study findings and limits: A shared barcode on identical TCR molecules could lead to underestimated sizes for highly expanded clones. Spiked Jurkat TCR RNA from one cell was reportedly detectable among around 1 million naive cells.

The germline CDR1 and CDR2 sequences are SGHVS and FNYEAQ. Trimming pared 5 bases from V and 2 bases from J, leaving 10 bases between. This CDR3 has 15 residues. As previously described, bulk TCR libraries were made using listed TCR primers. TCRdb called the PCR reads again in MiXCR, with one record for every CDR3 protein. The sample shows 88,000 or so distinct CDR3 sequences, 21% of them seen only once. This clonotype was detected ten times or more. Its antigen is currently unknown. Sequencing was performed on naive CD8+ T cells from blood, with Jurkat cell RNA spiked in. Subset noted: FACS-sorted CD8+CD4-CCR7+CD45RA+ naive T cells. The V call is TRBV7-6, the J call TRBJ2-6; TRBD1 might be the D (6 bases). The TCR originated in a human donor in good health. Some libraries in this study had Jurkat cell RNA spiked in. The DNA for the CDR3 is TGTGCCAGCAGCATAGGGGGTCCTGGGGCCAACGTCCTGACTTTC. Its protein product is CASSIGGPGANVLTF.